This TCR beta chain was observed in a study of shared clonotypes between healthy human individuals. General study findings and limits: Among four donors, roughly 5% of naive CD4 clonotypes were found in common. Among donors, clonotype sharing was expected to be affected by sequencing depth.

Regarding this clone: As yet, its antigen is unknown.

V was pared by 4 bases and J by 3 bases, with 13 bases between. Per germline, CDR1 LGHNT and CDR2 FRNRAP. The CDR3 consists of 14 residues. The protocol was immunoSEQ multiplex PCR, while the TCRdb copy is restricted to in-frame clones and leaves out a portion. The sample shows more than 2 million clones, approximately 94% of them seen only once. CD45RO negativity and positive selection for CCR7 defined naive CD8 cells, a population that excluded terminally differentiated effector memory CD45RA+ cells. The chain employs TRBV12-5 and TRBJ2-7, with a tentative D call TRBD1 (5 bases). The sample comprised naive CD8+ T cells sorted from blood. The TCR originated in a man between 18 and 35 years old in good health. CDR3 protein: CASGSTEKNYEQYF. The CDR3 DNA sequence: TGTGCTAGTGGTTCGACAGAGAAGAACTACGAGCAGTACTTC. The variable domain in full, with the rest retrieved from reference TRBV12-5 and TRBJ2-7, is DARVTQTPRHKVTEMGQEVTMRCQPILGHNTVFWYRQTMMQGLELLAYFRNRAPLDDSGMPKDRFSAEMPDATLATLKIQPSEPRDSAVYFCASGSTEKNYEQYFGPGTRLTVT.